This record concerns one T cell receptor (beta chain) sequence. Its recognized antigen is unknown. Per-base quality was not reported, and no clone a single base away is much larger than it. Each collaborating institution followed its own protocols to collect whole blood in K2EDTA tubes. For TCRbeta analysis, collaborators shipped samples in one of three forms: frozen whole blood, isolated PBMCs, or DNA extracted from either of those sample types. This record belongs to a study of blood T cell repertoires in COVID-19 (dated by TCRdb to about 2020). Regarding the research as a whole: The collaborator samples originated in the United States, Italy and Spain and spanned the acute and convalescent phases of COVID-19. The material from the prospective study consisted of cDNA or gDNA derived from T cells, B-cell-depleted T cells, or PBMCs. The dataset comprised deeply sampled blood TCRbeta repertoires from subjects exposed to, actively infected with, or recovered from COVID-19. The repertoires were made available in a free public database intended to serve as a resource for research on the immune response to SARS-CoV-2. Samples came from the ongoing ImmuneRACE study (first 160 participants) plus 1,254 subjects from 6 global collaborators. The sample metadata nearly always contained a de-identified subject ID, COVID-19 status, age in years and sex. HLA class I and class II types, where available, came from metadata supplied by the sample provider rather than from assay-based typing. Results and caveats for the whole study, not just this receptor: Clinical and demographic metadata were provided uncurated, with the amount varying by source and participant.

The immunoSEQ Assay, a bias-controlled multiplex PCR, was used to amplify TCRbeta CDR3 regions from genomic DNA. The authors' pipeline ran thus. The number of nucleated cells in each sample was estimated by amplification of reference gene primers within the assay. To quantify the absolute abundance of each unique TCRbeta CDR3 rearrangement, sequence reads were collapsed and filtered. For each sample, productive Simpson clonality was calculated as the square root of Simpson's diversity index over productive rearrangements. The table comes from immuneACCESS by way of TCRdb, which keeps in-frame sequences with V and J called. Part of the clones is missing from these tables; in studies checked, under half for an unresolved V gene and the rest for unknown reasons. The V and J calls and clone size come from that table; D and trimming were worked out from the DNA. The sample table shows some 240,000 clones, and approximately 78% are seen once. Around an eighth of the sample is in the top ten clones.

Trimmed from V: 1 base; trimmed from J: 8 bases; junction bases lacking a gene match: 4. The CDR3 holds 14 amino acids from the cysteine to the phenylalanine. The kept DNA is CDR3 alone, 42 bases in frame from the first base. The germline V gene yields SGHVS for CDR1 and FNYEAQ for CDR2. Recombination connected TRBV7-6 to TRBJ2-1, with 8 bases in between that match TRBD1. The sample consisted of peripheral blood. The clonotype comes from a woman in her sixties or seventies with active or convalescent COVID-19. The sequence in DNA is TGTGCCAGCAGCTTAGGCAGGGGGCTCTATGAGCAGTTCTTC. Its coded protein is CASSLGRGLYEQFF. With the rest looked up from the reference TRBV7-6 and TRBJ2-1 genes rather than sequenced, the full variable domain is GAGVSQSPRYKVTKRGQDVALRCDPISGHVSLYWYRQALGQGPEFLTYFNYEAQQDKSGLPNDRFSAERPEGSISTLTIQRTEQRDSAMYRCASSLGRGLYEQFFGPGTRLTVL.